The 21 T cell receptor beta chains below were found in one sample sequenced in a study of T cells in Graves' hyperthyroidism and ophthalmopathy. Authors of the study amplified TCR beta CDR3 regions from RNA transcripts. An initial round of RT-PCR targeting the TCR CDR3 relied on the HTBI primer set. Each CDR3 protein gets one entry after TCRdb re-called the multiplex PCR reads with MiXCR. The table lists fewer than 350,000 distinct CDR3 sequences, around 18% of them singletons. Sequences were obtained from blood. Receptor source: a woman in her thirties or forties with Graves' ophthalmopathy.

This clonotype occurred many times. The chain recombines TRBV19 with TRBJ2-7; TRBD1 matches 7 bases. Germline lookup yields CDR1 LNHDA and CDR2 SQIVND (reference sequence). The junction had 5 bases not matched to a gene; V was cut back by 0 bases and J by 6 bases. CDR3 size: 14 residues. The CDR3 nucleotides read TGTGCCAGTAGTATAGACAGGGGGTCGGGCGAGCAGTACTTC. Protein product: CASSIDRGSGEQYF.

This clonotype has more than one count but fewer than ten. This chain joins TRBV10-3 and TRBJ2-5; TRBD2 matches at 7 bases. The V gene's germline CDR1 is ENHRY and CDR2 SYGVKD. V was clipped by 5 bases and J by 5 bases; unmatched bases: 5. This CDR3 spans 13 amino acids. As DNA, the CDR3 is TGTGCCATCAGTCTTACTAGCGAGGAGACCCAGTACTTC. Translating gives CAISLTSEETQYF.

The genes are TRBV6-1 and TRBJ1-1; no clear D. V lost 2 bases and J lost 1, with 11 bases in between. This CDR3 is built from 15 residues. Germline lookup yields CDR1 MNHNS and CDR2 SASEGT. The DNA of the CDR3 is TGTGCCAGCAGTGAATACCTTCAGACGAACACTGAAGCTTTCTTT. This encodes CASSEYLQTNTEAFF.

This clonotype showed up many times. The V and J genes are TRBV20-1 and TRBJ1-2; tentatively, D is TRBD1 (6 bases). CDR3 length: 14 residues. Per germline, CDR1 DFQATT and CDR2 SNEGSKA (reference sequence). V lost 1 base and J 8 bases, leaving 17 bases between the germline ends. CDR3 residues: CSARGGGTLHGYTF. The CDR3 DNA is TGCAGTGCTAGAGGGGGAGGGACATTACACGGCTACACCTTC.

The chain recombines TRBV6-2 or TRBV6-3 with TRBJ2-5, with 12 bases matching TRBD1. The germline CDR1 and CDR2 sequences are MNHEY and SVGEGT. This CDR3 has 16 amino acids. V shed 5 bases and J 1 base; nucleotides not matched to a gene: 5. CDR3 residues: CASSLRDRGLQETQYF. The CDR3 DNA reads TGTGCCAGCAGTCTCCGGGACAGGGGGCTCCAAGAGACCCAGTACTTC.

This clonotype was recorded many times. The rearrangement uses TRBV29-1 and TRBJ1-1; 7 bases align to TRBD1. In germline, CDR1 is SQVTM, CDR2 ANQGSEA. The CDR3 loop spans 14 amino acids. The junction had 10 bases not matched to a gene; V was cut back by 5 bases and J by 4 bases. CDR3 sequence (DNA): TGCAGCGTTAGGGCTGGCGCAGGGGGCACTGAAGCTTTCTTT. This encodes CSVRAGAGGTEAFF.

In its sample, this clonotype was seen many times. CDR3 residues: CASSLSVQPQHF. The CDR3 DNA reads as TGTGCCAGCAGTTTAAGTGTGCAGCCCCAGCATTTT. The rearrangement uses TRBV28 and TRBJ1-5; no clear D gene. This CDR3 is built from 12 residues. Germline V CDR1 and CDR2: MDHEN, SYDVKM. Trimming left V 2 bases short and J 7 bases short, with 6 bases between.

This clonotype was seen repeatedly, ten times or more. J is TRBJ2-4 and V is TRBV12-3 or TRBV12-4; D may be TRBD1 or TRBD2 (6 bases each). Trimming shortened V by 6 bases and J by 4 bases, and 16 bases separated the two germline ends. This CDR3 has 15 amino acids. The CDR3 nucleotides read TGTGCCAGCAGCGGGGGCAGGGTGGCGAAAAACATTCAGTACTTC. This translates into CASSGGRVAKNIQYF.

The rearrangement links TRBV10-3 to TRBJ1-1; D is ambiguous. V was clipped by 7 bases and J by 4 bases, with 7 bases between them. This CDR3 contains 11 residues. CDR1 and CDR2 (germline): ENHRY, SYGVKD. CDR3 bases: TGTGCCATCATGGGAAGCACTGAAGCTTTCTTT. Encoded protein: CAIMGSTEAFF.

The gene calls are TRBV15 and TRBJ2-5; D possibly matches TRBD1 or TRBD2 (5 bases each). The CDR3 is made up of 17 amino acids. Per the germline V gene, CDR1 is LNHNV and CDR2 is YYDKDF (reference sequence). V lost 1 base to trimming and J lost 4 bases, with 19 bases between them. This CDR3 reads CATSRGGQASWGETQYF. Here the CDR3 DNA reads TGTGCCACCAGCAGAGGGGGCCAGGCTAGCTGGGGAGAGACCCAGTACTTC.

In its sample, this clonotype was seen many times. V and J are TRBV28 and TRBJ1-2; TRBD1 matches at 7 bases. Germline lookup yields CDR1 MDHEN and CDR2 SYDVKM. CDR3 size: 16 residues. J gave up 4 bases and V 5 bases, and 13 bases lay outside the gene matches. The CDR3 DNA sequence: TGTGCCAGCAGTACCCCGGGACAGCCAGAGAGCTATGGCTACACCTTC. Its protein is CASSTPGQPESYGYTF.

This clonotype was counted ten times or more. V and J are TRBV20-1 and TRBJ2-7; D remains ambiguous. V lost 6 bases and J lost 2, with 14 bases in between. Germline lookup yields CDR1 DFQATT and CDR2 SNEGSKA (reference sequence). The CDR3 has 13 residues. The CDR3, as DNA: TGCAGTGCAAATGGCCAGTCAACCTACGAGCAGTACTTC. Its protein is CSANGQSTYEQYF.

This clonotype was counted ten times or more. CDR3 DNA: TGTGCCAGCAGTGAAGACCGAGGGGCAGAGACCCAGTACTTC. Translating gives CASSEDRGAETQYF. The chain uses TRBV2 and TRBJ2-5; either TRBD1 or TRBD2 may fit D (5 bases each). Trimming stripped 1 base from V and 4 bases from J, with 10 bases between. Looked up from germline, CDR1 is SNHLY and CDR2 is FYNNEI. The length of the CDR3 is 14 residues.

This clonotype was detected many times. This sequence joins TRBV25-1 and TRBJ1-2; 11 bases align to TRBD1. J lost 8 bases, V lost 5 bases, and 13 bases had no gene match. The CDR3 is 16 amino acids. Germline V gene lookup returns CDR1 MGHDK and CDR2 SYGVNS. CDR3 sequence (DNA): TGTGCCAGCAGTTCATCTACCGGGACAGGGGGGAACGGCTACACCTTC. This sequence encodes CASSSSTGTGGNGYTF.

This clonotype was picked up many times. The chain carries TRBV3-1 and TRBJ1-1; no clear D. The CDR3 is 15 residues long. The germline CDR1 and CDR2 sequences are LGHDT and YNNKEL (reference sequence). Trimming took 5 bases from V and 1 from J, leaving 14 bases between them. The DNA for the CDR3 is TGTGCCAGCAGCTCCTATGGGGATCCGAACACTGAAGCTTTCTTT. It specifies CASSSYGDPNTEAFF.

The CDR3 sequence is CASSEHQQETQYF. CDR3 sequence (DNA): TGTGCCAGCAGTGAACACCAACAAGAGACCCAGTACTTC. V and J are TRBV6-1 and TRBJ2-5; no clear D. The CDR3 length is 13 residues. V dropped 2 bases and J dropped 2 bases, with 6 bases sitting between them. The germline gives CDR1 MNHNS, CDR2 SASEGT.

At least ten counts were recorded for this clonotype. This chain uses TRBV7-2 with TRBJ2-7, with 14 bases that match TRBD2. The CDR3 runs 16 residues. In germline, CDR1 is SGHTA, CDR2 FQGNSA. The V segment lost 5 bases and the J segment 6 bases; nucleotides outside the gene matches: 9. The CDR3 nucleotides read TGTGCCAGCAGCAACGTAGGACTAGCGGGAGGAATCGAGCAGTACTTC. It translates to CASSNVGLAGGIEQYF.

This clonotype showed up many times. The chain employs TRBV2 and TRBJ2-2; the D is unclear. Trimming left V 5 bases short and J 3 bases short, with 7 bases between. Per the germline V gene, CDR1 is SNHLY and CDR2 is FYNNEI. The CDR3 sequence is 13 residues long. This CDR3 reads CASSTIDTGELFF. The CDR3 DNA is TGTGCCAGCAGTACCATCGACACCGGGGAGCTGTTTTTT. Variable domain in full (rest from reference TRBV2 and TRBJ2-2): EPEVTQTPSHQVTQMGQEVILRCVPISNHLYFYWYRQILGQKVEFLVSFYNNEISEKSEIFDDQFSVERPDGSNFTLKIRSTKLEDSAMYFCASSTIDTGELFFGEGSRLTVL.

This sequence joins TRBV12-3 or TRBV12-4 and TRBJ1-5; the D gene is possibly TRBD1 (6 bases). This CDR3 spans 17 amino acids. V dropped 3 bases and J dropped 4 bases, with 19 bases sitting between them. CDR3 amino acids: CASSLRVNDRTNQPQHF. Written as DNA, the CDR3 is TGTGCCAGCAGTTTGCGGGTCAACGACAGGACAAATCAGCCCCAGCATTTT.

This clonotype showed up many times. The rearrangement links TRBV3-2 to TRBJ1-1. TRBV3-2 is tagged as a pseudogene. The CDR3 loop spans 14 amino acids. CDR3 residues: CASSQGVMNTEAFF. DNA for the CDR3: TGTGCCAGCAGCCAAGGTGTTATGAACACTGAAGCTTTCTTT.

J is TRBJ2-2 and V is TRBV7-2; 8 nucleotides line up with TRBD1. The CDR3 runs 15 residues. The V gene's germline CDR1 is SGHTA and CDR2 FQGNSA. Trimming took 5 bases from V and 3 from J; bases not matched to a gene: 5. CDR3 in amino acids: CASSLRTGYTGELFF. The CDR3 bases are TGTGCCAGCAGCCTCCGGACAGGGTACACCGGGGAGCTGTTTTTT.